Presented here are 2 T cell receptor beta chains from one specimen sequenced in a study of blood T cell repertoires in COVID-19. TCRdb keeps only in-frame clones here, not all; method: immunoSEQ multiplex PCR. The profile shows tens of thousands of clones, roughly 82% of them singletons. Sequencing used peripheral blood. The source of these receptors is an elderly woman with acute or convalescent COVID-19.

The CDR3 region has the DNA TGTGCCAGCAGCATACAGACAGGGGGGACCTACGAGCAGTACTTC. Its translation: CASSIQTGGTYEQYF. The chain employs TRBV7-2 and TRBJ2-7; 9 nucleotides match TRBD1. The CDR3 covers 15 residues. The germline CDR1 and CDR2 sequences are SGHTA and FQGNSA. Unmatched junction bases numbered 7, after V lost 5 bases and J lost 2 bases.

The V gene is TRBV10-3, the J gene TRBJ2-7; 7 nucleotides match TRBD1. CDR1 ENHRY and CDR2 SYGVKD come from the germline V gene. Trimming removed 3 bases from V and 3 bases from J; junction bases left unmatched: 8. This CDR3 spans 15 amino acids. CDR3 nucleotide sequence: TGTGCCATCAGTGAAGGGACAGCAGACTTCTACGAGCAGTACTTC. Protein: CAISEGTADFYEQYF.